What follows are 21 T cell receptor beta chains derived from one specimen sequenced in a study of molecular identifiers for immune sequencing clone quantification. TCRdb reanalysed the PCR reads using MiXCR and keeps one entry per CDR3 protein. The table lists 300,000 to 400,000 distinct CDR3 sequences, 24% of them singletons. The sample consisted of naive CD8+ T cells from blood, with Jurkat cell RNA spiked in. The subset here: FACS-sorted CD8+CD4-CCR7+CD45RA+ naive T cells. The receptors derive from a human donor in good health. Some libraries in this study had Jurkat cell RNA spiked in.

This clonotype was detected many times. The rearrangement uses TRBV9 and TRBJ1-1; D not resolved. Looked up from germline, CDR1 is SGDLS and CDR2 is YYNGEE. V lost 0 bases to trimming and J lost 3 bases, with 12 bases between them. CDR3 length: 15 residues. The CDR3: CASSVGDTPYTEAFF. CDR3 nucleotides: TGTGCCAGCAGCGTAGGAGACACCCCTTACACTGAAGCTTTCTTT. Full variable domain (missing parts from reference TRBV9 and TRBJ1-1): DSGVTQTPKHLITATGQRVTLRCSPRSGDLSVYWYQQSLDQGLQFLIQYYNGEERAKGNILERFSAQQFPDLHSELNLSSLELGDSALYFCASSVGDTPYTEAFFGQGTRLTVV.

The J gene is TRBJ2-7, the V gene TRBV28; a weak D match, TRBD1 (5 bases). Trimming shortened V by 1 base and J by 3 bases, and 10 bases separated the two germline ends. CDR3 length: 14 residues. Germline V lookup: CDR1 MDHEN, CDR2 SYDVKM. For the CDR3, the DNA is TGTGCCAGCAGTTTATCCCCAGGGATCTACGAGCAGTACTTC. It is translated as CASSLSPGIYEQYF. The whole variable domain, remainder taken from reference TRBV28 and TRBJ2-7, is DVKVTQSSRYLVKRTGEKVFLECVQDMDHENMFWYRQDPGLGLRLIYFSYDVKMKEKGDIPEGYSVSREKKERFSLILESASTNQTSMYLCASSLSPGIYEQYFGPGTRLTVT.

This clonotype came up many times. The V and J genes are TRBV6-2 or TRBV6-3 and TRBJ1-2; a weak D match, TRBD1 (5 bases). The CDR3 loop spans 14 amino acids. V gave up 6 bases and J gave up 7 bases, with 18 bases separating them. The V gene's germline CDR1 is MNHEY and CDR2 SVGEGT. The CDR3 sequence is CASRQERIDIGYTF. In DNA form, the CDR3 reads TGTGCCAGCAGACAGGAAAGAATTGACATTGGCTACACCTTC.

CDR3 residues: CASSAEYTDTQYF. CDR3 DNA: TGTGCCAGCAGTGCGGAGTATACAGATACGCAGTATTTT. This chain uses TRBV2 with TRBJ2-3; D is undetermined. V was clipped by 4 bases and J by 3 bases, with 8 bases between them. CDR1 is SNHLY and CDR2 is FYNNEI in the germline V gene. This CDR3 comprises 13 residues.

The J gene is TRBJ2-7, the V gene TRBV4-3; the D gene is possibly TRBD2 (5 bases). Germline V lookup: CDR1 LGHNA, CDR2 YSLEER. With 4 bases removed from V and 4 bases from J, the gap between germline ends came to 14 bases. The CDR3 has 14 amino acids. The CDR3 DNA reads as TGCGCCAGCAGCCCCGCCCTGGAGGAGTACGAGCAGTACTTC. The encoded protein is CASSPALEEYEQYF.

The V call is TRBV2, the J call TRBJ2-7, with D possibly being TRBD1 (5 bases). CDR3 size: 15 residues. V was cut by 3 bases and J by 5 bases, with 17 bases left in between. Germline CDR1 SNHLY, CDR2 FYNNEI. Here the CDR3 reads CASSDGLGLAHEQYF. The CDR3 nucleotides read TGTGCCAGCAGTGATGGTTTGGGGCTGGCCCACGAGCAGTACTTC.

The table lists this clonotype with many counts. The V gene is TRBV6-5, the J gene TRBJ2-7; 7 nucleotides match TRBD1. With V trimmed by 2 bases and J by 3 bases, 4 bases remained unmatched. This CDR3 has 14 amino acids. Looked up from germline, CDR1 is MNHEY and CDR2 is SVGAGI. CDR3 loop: CASSYGDSLYEQYF. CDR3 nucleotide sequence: TGTGCCAGCAGTTACGGGGACAGTCTCTACGAGCAGTACTTC.

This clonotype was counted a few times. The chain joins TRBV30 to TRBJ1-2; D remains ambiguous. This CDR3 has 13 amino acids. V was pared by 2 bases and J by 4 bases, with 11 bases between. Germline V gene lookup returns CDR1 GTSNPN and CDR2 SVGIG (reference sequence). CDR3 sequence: CAWSPGPGYGYTF. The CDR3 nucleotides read TGTGCCTGGAGTCCCGGTCCCGGCTATGGCTACACCTTC.

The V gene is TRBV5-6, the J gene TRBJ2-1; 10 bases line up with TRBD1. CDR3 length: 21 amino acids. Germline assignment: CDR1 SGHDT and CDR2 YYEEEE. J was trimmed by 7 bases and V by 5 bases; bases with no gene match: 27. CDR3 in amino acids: CASSFNRDRGVPDFSANEQFF. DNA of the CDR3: TGTGCCAGCAGTTTCAACCGGGACAGGGGCGTCCCGGACTTTAGCGCGAATGAGCAGTTCTTC.

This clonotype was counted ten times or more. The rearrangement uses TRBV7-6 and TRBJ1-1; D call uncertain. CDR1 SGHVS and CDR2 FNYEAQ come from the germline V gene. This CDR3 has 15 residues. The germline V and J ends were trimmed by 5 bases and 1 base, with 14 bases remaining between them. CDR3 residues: CASSTLTDKNTEAFF. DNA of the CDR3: TGTGCCAGCAGCACTCTGACGGATAAGAACACTGAAGCTTTCTTT.

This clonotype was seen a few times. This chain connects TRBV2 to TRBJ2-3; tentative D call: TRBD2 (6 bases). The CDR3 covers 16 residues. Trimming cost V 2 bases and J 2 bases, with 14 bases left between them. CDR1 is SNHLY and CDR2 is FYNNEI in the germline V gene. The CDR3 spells CASSEWDSGYTDTQYF. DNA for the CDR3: TGTGCCAGCAGTGAATGGGATAGCGGTTACACAGATACGCAGTATTTT.

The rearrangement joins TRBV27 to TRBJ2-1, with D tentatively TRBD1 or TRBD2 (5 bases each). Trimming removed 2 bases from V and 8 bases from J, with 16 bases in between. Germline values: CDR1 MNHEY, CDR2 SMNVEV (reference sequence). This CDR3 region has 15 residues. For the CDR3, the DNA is TGTGCCAGCAGTTTACCGCCCGGAGGCAGGGATGAGCAGTTCTTC. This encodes CASSLPPGGRDEQFF.

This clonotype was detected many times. Here the CDR3 DNA reads TGTGCCAGCAGCGTAGGGGCAGGGCTCGAGCAGTACTTC. It codes for CASSVGAGLEQYF. The genes are TRBV9 and TRBJ2-7; a possible D gene is TRBD1 (5 bases). Trimming removed 0 bases from V and 6 bases from J, with 10 bases in between. The CDR3 has 13 residues. Germline lookup yields CDR1 SGDLS and CDR2 YYNGEE.

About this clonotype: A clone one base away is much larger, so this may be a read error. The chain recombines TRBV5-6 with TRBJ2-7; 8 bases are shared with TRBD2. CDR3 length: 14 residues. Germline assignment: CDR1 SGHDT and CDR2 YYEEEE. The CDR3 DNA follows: TGTGCCAGCAGCTTGAGGCGGGAGGCCTACGAGCAGAACTTC. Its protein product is CASSLRREAYEQNF. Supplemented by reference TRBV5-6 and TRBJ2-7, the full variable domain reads DAGVTQSPTHLIKTRGQQVTLRCSPKSGHDTVSWYQQALGQGPQFIFQYYEEEERQRGNFPDRFSGHQFPNYSSELNVNALLLGDSALYLCASSLRREAYEQNFGPGTRLTVT.

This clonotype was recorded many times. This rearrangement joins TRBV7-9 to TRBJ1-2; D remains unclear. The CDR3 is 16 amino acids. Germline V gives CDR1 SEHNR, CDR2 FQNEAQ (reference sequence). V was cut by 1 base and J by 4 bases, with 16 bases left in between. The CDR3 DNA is TGTGCCAGCAGCTTAGAGGAGACCCTACCGAGCTATGGCTACACCTTC. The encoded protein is CASSLEETLPSYGYTF.

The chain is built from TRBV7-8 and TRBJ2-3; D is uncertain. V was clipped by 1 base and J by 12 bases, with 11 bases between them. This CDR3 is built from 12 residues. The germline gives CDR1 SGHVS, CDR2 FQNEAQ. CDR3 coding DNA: TGTGCCAGCAGCTTAGAAGGGCTTCACCAGTATTTT. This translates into CASSLEGLHQYF.

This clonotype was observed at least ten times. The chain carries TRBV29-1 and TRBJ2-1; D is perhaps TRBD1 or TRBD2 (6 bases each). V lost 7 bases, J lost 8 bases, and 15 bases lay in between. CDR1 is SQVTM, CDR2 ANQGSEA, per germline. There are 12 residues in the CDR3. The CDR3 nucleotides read TGCAGCGCCCCGTGGGGGGCCGATGAGCAGTTCTTC. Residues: CSAPWGADEQFF.

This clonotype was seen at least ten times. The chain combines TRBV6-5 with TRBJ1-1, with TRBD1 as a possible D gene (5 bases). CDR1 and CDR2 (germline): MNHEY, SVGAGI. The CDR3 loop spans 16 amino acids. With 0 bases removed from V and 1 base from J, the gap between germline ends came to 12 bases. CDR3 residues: CASSYSIDSSNTEAFF. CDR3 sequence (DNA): TGTGCCAGCAGTTACTCGATAGACAGTTCGAACACTGAAGCTTTCTTT.

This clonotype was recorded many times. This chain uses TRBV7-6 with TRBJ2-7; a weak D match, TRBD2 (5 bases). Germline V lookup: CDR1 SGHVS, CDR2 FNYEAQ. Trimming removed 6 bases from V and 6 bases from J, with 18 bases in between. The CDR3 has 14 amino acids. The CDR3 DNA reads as TGTGCCAGCAGACCAGAACCGGGATTCGGCGAGCAGTACTTC. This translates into CASRPEPGFGEQYF.

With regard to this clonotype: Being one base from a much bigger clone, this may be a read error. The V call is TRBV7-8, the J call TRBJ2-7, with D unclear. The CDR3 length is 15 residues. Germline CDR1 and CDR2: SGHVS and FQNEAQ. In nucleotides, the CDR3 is TGTGCCCGCAGATTAGGGTCTAGTCTCAGCTACGAGCAGTACTTC. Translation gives CARRLGSSLSYEQYF.

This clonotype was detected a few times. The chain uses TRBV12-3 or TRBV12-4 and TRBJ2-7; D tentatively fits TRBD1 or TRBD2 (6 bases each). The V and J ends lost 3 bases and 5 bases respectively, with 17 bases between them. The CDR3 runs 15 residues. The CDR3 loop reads CASSFVGGEVHEQYF. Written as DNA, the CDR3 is TGTGCCAGCAGTTTTGTGGGGGGCGAGGTCCACGAGCAGTACTTC.